Listed here are 12 T cell receptor beta chains from one sample, sequenced in a study of T cell repertoires in cytomegalovirus infection. TCRdb recomputed calls from the reads with MiXCR, one row per CDR3 protein. Among some 50,000 distinct CDR3 sequences listed, under 25% were seen once. These receptors have no identified antigens. Sample: CD8+ T cells from cultured PBMCs, taken from culture after CMV antigen stimulation. The receptor source for this set is a human donor in good health (CMV status not recorded). Some clones in this sample may be carry-over from other donors' samples.

Only a few counts were recorded for this clonotype. Germline and junction disagree at one end, which may indicate a read error. V is TRBV7-8 and J is TRBJ1-5; 7 positions match TRBD1. The germline V gene has CDR1 SGHVS and CDR2 FQNEAQ. The CDR3 extends over 16 amino acids. The CDR3 reads CASSLATGSSDQPQHF. The CDR3 region has the DNA TGTGCCAGCAGCTTAGCGACAGGGAGTAGCGATCAGCCCCAGCATTTT.

This clonotype appeared a few times. V gene TRBV7-6 combines with J gene TRBJ1-5; 9 bases are a match to TRBD1. Germline V gene lookup returns CDR1 SGHVS and CDR2 FNYEAQ. This CDR3 spans 14 amino acids. Trimming removed 3 bases from V and 7 bases from J; junction bases left unmatched: 4. The CDR3 nucleotides read TGTGCCAGCAGCTTGGGGACAGGGTTACAGCCCCAGCATTTT. Encoded protein: CASSLGTGLQPQHF.

This chain uses TRBV2 with TRBJ2-3, with 7 bases lining up with TRBD1. This CDR3 has 18 amino acids. Per germline, CDR1 SNHLY and CDR2 FYNNEI. The V and J ends lost 10 bases and 9 bases, in that order; junction bases with no gene match: 28. This CDR3 is CANKNRGTGVLEVNTQYF. The DNA of the CDR3 is TGTGCCAACAAAAACAGGGGAACTGGCGTCCTTGAAGTCAACACGCAGTATTTT.

The chain combines TRBV14 with TRBJ2-1; no clear D gene. Germline V lookup: CDR1 SGHDN, CDR2 FVKESK. The germline V and J ends were trimmed by 4 bases and 5 bases, with 3 bases remaining between them. This CDR3 is 11 amino acids long. The CDR3 is CASSRDNEQFF. In DNA form, the CDR3 reads TGTGCCAGCAGCCGAGACAATGAGCAGTTCTTC. Full variable domain (missing parts from reference TRBV14 and TRBJ2-1): EAGVTQFPSHSVIEKGQTVTLRCDPISGHDNLYWYRRVMGKEIKFLLHFVKESKQDESGMPNNRFLAERTGGTYSTLKVQPAELEDSGVYFCASSRDNEQFFGPGTRLTVL.

The chain couples TRBV4-3 to TRBJ2-1, with a tentative D call TRBD2 (5 bases). The germline CDR1 and CDR2 sequences are LGHNA and YSLEER. The germline V and J ends were trimmed by 4 bases and 0 bases, with 19 bases remaining between them. The CDR3 runs to 18 residues. The CDR3 DNA sequence: TGCGCCAGCAGCCCGCTTGAAGGACTCGAGAGCTCCTACAATGAGCAGTTCTTC. Amino acids: CASSPLEGLESSYNEQFF.

This clonotype showed up just a few times. The chain uses TRBV7-9 and TRBJ1-2; D not resolved. V was trimmed by 0 bases and J by 4 bases, leaving 12 bases between them. The germline gives CDR1 SEHNR, CDR2 FQNEAQ (reference sequence). This CDR3 is 15 amino acids long. For the CDR3, the DNA is TGTGCCAGCAGCTTAGCAGGGAAGACGAGCTATGGCTACACCTTC. Residues: CASSLAGKTSYGYTF.

This clonotype was detected many times. The rearrangement joins TRBV29-1 to TRBJ1-2; 10 bases match TRBD1. Germline values: CDR1 SQVTM, CDR2 ANQGSEA. This CDR3 is 13 amino acids long. The V segment lost 7 bases and the J segment 2 bases; nucleotides outside the gene matches: 4. CDR3 residues: CSAGTGENYGYTF. In nucleotides, the CDR3 is TGCAGCGCCGGGACAGGGGAAAACTATGGCTACACCTTC.

This clonotype appeared a few times. The chain recombines TRBV7-9 with TRBJ2-5, with 11 bases fitting TRBD2. The CDR3 spans 16 residues. J was trimmed by 4 bases and V by 8 bases; bases with no gene match: 12. CDR1 SEHNR and CDR2 FQNEAQ come from the germline V gene (reference sequence). The CDR3 spells CASSDTSGRSPETQYF. CDR3 nucleotide sequence: TGTGCCAGCTCTGACACTAGCGGGAGAAGTCCAGAGACCCAGTACTTC.

The J gene is TRBJ1-2, the V gene TRBV7-9, with TRBD1 as a possible D gene (6 bases). CDR1 is SEHNR, CDR2 FQNEAQ, per germline (reference sequence). This CDR3 has 14 residues. Trimming cost V 6 bases and J 1 base, with 12 bases left between them. CDR3 amino acids: CASSSTGYNYGYTF. DNA for the CDR3: TGTGCCAGCAGTTCTACAGGGTATAACTATGGCTACACCTTC.

V usage is TRBV7-6 and J usage is TRBJ2-3; 10 nucleotides line up with TRBD2. Germline trimming cut 7 bases from V and 5 bases from J; bases unmatched to any gene: 9. Germline V CDR1 and CDR2: SGHVS, FNYEAQ. The CDR3 runs 15 residues. CDR3 region: CASNAAGGFGDTQYF. The DNA for the CDR3 is TGTGCCAGCAATGCAGCGGGAGGGTTTGGAGATACGCAGTATTTT.

The chain carries TRBV7-2 and TRBJ2-7, with D perhaps matching TRBD2 (7 bases). The CDR3 is 14 amino acids. CDR1 is SGHTA and CDR2 is FQGNSA in the germline V gene. The V end was cut by 7 bases, the J end by 5 bases, with 18 bases between. CDR3: CASTQGRGTHEQYF. CDR3 in DNA: TGTGCCAGCACCCAAGGGAGGGGGACCCACGAGCAGTACTTC.

The chain carries TRBV7-2 and TRBJ2-7, with D possibly matching TRBD2 (6 bases). The CDR3 contains 15 residues. Trimming removed 3 bases at V and 2 bases at J, with 14 bases between. Germline-derived CDR1 and CDR2 are SGHTA and FQGNSA. Here the CDR3 reads CASSFRDFSTYEQYF. Here the CDR3 DNA reads TGTGCCAGCAGCTTCCGGGACTTTTCAACCTACGAGCAGTACTTC.